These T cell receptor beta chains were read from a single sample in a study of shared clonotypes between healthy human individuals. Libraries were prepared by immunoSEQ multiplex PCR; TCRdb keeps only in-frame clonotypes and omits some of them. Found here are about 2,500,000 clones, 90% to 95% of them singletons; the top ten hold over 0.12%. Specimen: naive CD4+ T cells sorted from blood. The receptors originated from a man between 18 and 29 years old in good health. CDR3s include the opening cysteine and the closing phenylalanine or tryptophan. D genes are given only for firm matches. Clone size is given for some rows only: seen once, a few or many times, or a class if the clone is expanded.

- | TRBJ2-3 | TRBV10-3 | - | TGTGCCATCAGTGAGTCTGAGGCTGGCACAGATACGCAGTATTTT | CAISESEAGTDTQYF
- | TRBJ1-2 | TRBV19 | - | TGTGCCAGTAGTATAACAGGGACGGGACGCTATGGCTACACCTTC | CASSITGTGRYGYTF
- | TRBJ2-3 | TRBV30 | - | TGTGCCTGCGAAAGGGGGGGCCTGGATACGCAGTATTTT | CACERGGLDTQYF
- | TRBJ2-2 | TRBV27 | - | TGTGCCAGCAGCTTGGGAGCCACGACCGGGGAGCTGTTTTTT | CASSLGATTGELFF
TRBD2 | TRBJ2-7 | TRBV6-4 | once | TGTGCCAGCAGCGCCGGGGCTAGCGGACCGTACGAGCAGTACTTC | CASSAGASGPYEQYF
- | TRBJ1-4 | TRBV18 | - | TGTGCCAGCTCATTCCAGGCGGGGGTGGATAATGAAAAACTGTTTTTT | CASSFQAGVDNEKLFF
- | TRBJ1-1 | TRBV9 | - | TGTGCCAGCAGTCGGGACCTCAACAGTGAAGCTTTCTTT | CASSRDLNSEAFF
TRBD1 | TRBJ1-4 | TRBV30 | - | TGTGCCTGGAGCGTCAGGACAGGGGTTCTTAATGAAAAACTGTTTTTT | CAWSVRTGVLNEKLFF
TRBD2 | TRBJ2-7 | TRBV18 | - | TGTGCCAGCTCACCACCTACCGGGACTAGTTTCCACGAGCAGTACTTC | CASSPPTGTSFHEQYF
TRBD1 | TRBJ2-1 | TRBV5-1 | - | TGCGCCAGCAGCTTGGTAACAGGGGCCTACAATGAGCAGTTCTTC | CASSLVTGAYNEQFF
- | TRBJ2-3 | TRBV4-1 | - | TGCGCCAGCAGCCAAGAGGTCGACTTCACAGATACGCAGTATTTT | CASSQEVDFTDTQYF